This record looks at one T cell receptor beta chain sequence and its context. Per the germline V gene, CDR1 is SEHNR and CDR2 is FQNEAQ (reference sequence). This CDR3 contains 17 residues. The V gene lost 5 bases and the J gene lost 5 bases, with 21 bases spanning the gap. In TCRdb, the 5' RACE reads were re-called with MiXCR into one record per CDR3 protein. The sample has around 600,000 distinct CDR3 sequences; roughly an eighth are singletons. The data are from a study of T cells after yellow fever vaccination. This chain uses TRBV7-9 with TRBJ2-2, with D perhaps TRBD1 or TRBD2 (6 bases each). The specimen was PBMCs, collected on the day of the yellow fever booster vaccination. This receptor was taken from a man aged 25-45 years who received the YFV17D yellow fever vaccine. CDR3 sequence reads: CASSPTGGRGRTGELFF. The CDR3 coding sequence is TGTGCCAGCAGCCCCACCGGGGGCAGGGGTAGGACCGGGGAGCTGTTTTTT.